Shown below are 15 T cell receptor beta chains from a single sample sequenced in a study of T cell responses to AZD1222 COVID-19 vaccine. TCRdb's copy holds only in-frame clones and misses some; the assay was immunoSEQ multiplex PCR. The sample holds 150,000 to 180,000 clones; approximately 90% are singletons and the top ten take approximately 2%. The source was peripheral blood, collected on day 0 of AZD1222 vaccination. Receptors were obtained from an adult in good health.

In DNA form, the CDR3 reads TGTGCCAGCAGTTTCGGGGAGGACACTGAAGCTTTCTTT. Translated: CASSFGEDTEAFF. This chain uses TRBV28 with TRBJ1-1; D is ambiguous. Germline CDR1 MDHEN, CDR2 SYDVKM. Deletions cut 3 bases from V and 3 bases from J, with 8 bases between. The CDR3 runs to 13 residues.

The rearrangement uses TRBV5-5 and TRBJ1-2; a possible D gene is TRBD1 (5 bases). The CDR3 loop spans 14 amino acids. V gave up 0 bases and J gave up 4 bases, with 10 bases separating them. Germline lookup yields CDR1 SGHKS and CDR2 YYEKEE (reference sequence). In DNA form, the CDR3 reads TGTGCCAGCAGCTTGGCCTCGACAGTCTATGGCTACACCTTC. Translation gives CASSLASTVYGYTF.

This chain uses TRBV29-1 with TRBJ2-2; D unclear. V was clipped by 4 bases and J by 2 bases, with 8 bases between them. The germline V gene encodes CDR1 SQVTM and CDR2 ANQGSEA. The CDR3 has 13 residues. CDR3 bases: TGCAGCGTTGGCTCGGAAAACACCGGGGAGCTGTTTTTT. Amino acid sequence: CSVGSENTGELFF.

CDR3 residues: CASSQGSLAMAGDNEQFF. CDR3 coding DNA: TGCGCCAGCAGCCAAGGGTCCCTCGCTATGGCGGGGGACAATGAGCAGTTCTTC. The rearrangement uses TRBV4-3 and TRBJ2-1; 7 bases match TRBD2. CDR3 length: 18 amino acids. The J segment lost 5 bases and the V segment lost 1 base, leaving 14 bases of the junction unmatched. From germline, CDR1 is LGHNA and CDR2 YSLEER.

The rearrangement links TRBV28 to TRBJ1-4, with TRBD1 as a possible D gene (6 bases). CDR1 and CDR2 from the germline V gene are MDHEN and SYDVKM. The CDR3 runs to 15 residues. V gave up 1 base and J gave up 8 bases, with 14 bases separating them. This CDR3 reads CASSLFRDIREKLFF. CDR3 in DNA: TGTGCCAGCAGTTTATTCCGGGACATCCGGGAAAAACTGTTTTTT.

The rearrangement uses TRBV14 and TRBJ1-2, with 7 bases matching TRBD1. The V and J ends lost 2 bases and 7 bases, in that order; junction bases with no gene match: 10. Germline V gives CDR1 SGHDN, CDR2 FVKESK. The CDR3 covers 15 residues. The CDR3 loop is CASSQLLGGGSGYTF. The CDR3, as DNA: TGTGCCAGCAGCCAATTGTTAGGAGGGGGCTCTGGCTACACCTTC. Full variable domain (rest looked up from reference TRBV14 and TRBJ1-2): EAGVTQFPSHSVIEKGQTVTLRCDPISGHDNLYWYRRVMGKEIKFLLHFVKESKQDESGMPNNRFLAERTGGTYSTLKVQPAELEDSGVYFCASSQLLGGGSGYTFGSGTRLTVV.

The genes are TRBV25-1 and TRBJ1-2; D possibly corresponds to TRBD1 (6 bases). Trimming removed 3 bases from V and 6 bases from J, with 8 bases in between. The germline gives CDR1 MGHDK, CDR2 SYGVNS. The CDR3 extends over 12 amino acids. CDR3 loop: CASSETGNGYTF. Here the CDR3 DNA reads TGTGCCAGCAGTGAGACAGGCAATGGCTACACCTTC.

The chain carries TRBV11-2 and TRBJ2-3, with TRBD2 identical over 11 bases. Per the germline V gene, CDR1 is SGHAT and CDR2 is FQNNGV. Trimming took 1 base from V and 2 from J; bases not matched to a gene: 8. The CDR3 is made up of 18 amino acids. Here the CDR3 DNA reads TGTGCCAGCAGCTTAGGTGGAGGGACTAGCGGTTACACAGATACGCAGTATTTT. Protein sequence: CASSLGGGTSGYTDTQYF.

The gene calls are TRBV6-5 and TRBJ2-7, with 9 bases fitting TRBD2. The V and J ends lost 11 bases and 2 bases, in that order; junction bases with no gene match: 7. The CDR3 extends over 13 amino acids. Germline CDR1 and CDR2: MNHEY and SVGAGI. CDR3 sequence (DNA): TGTGCCGTTGGGCCTAGCGGGACCTACGAGCAGTACTTC. Translation: CAVGPSGTYEQYF.

The chain combines TRBV10-3 with TRBJ2-7, with TRBD1 matching 9 bases. Germline trimming cut 10 bases from V and 6 bases from J; bases unmatched to any gene: 10. The CDR3 extends over 13 amino acids. Looked up from germline, CDR1 is ENHRY and CDR2 is SYGVKD. The CDR3 region has the DNA TGTGCCACCGCTGAATGGACAGGGGCCGAGCAGTACTTC. It encodes CATAEWTGAEQYF.

V and J are TRBV28 and TRBJ1-1; the D is unclear. The CDR3 totals 12 residues. V lost 2 bases and J 1 base, leaving 2 bases between the germline ends. Germline-derived CDR1 and CDR2 are MDHEN and SYDVKM. The chain's CDR3 is CASSLANTEAFF. The DNA for the CDR3 is TGTGCCAGCAGTTTAGCGAACACTGAAGCTTTCTTT. Full variable domain (missing parts from reference TRBV28 and TRBJ1-1): DVKVTQSSRYLVKRTGEKVFLECVQDMDHENMFWYRQDPGLGLRLIYFSYDVKMKEKGDIPEGYSVSREKKERFSLILESASTNQTSMYLCASSLANTEAFFGQGTRLTVV.

The chain uses TRBV29-1 and TRBJ1-1, with 7 bases that match TRBD1. This CDR3 is built from 15 residues. V was pared by 7 bases and J by 1 base, with 12 bases of the junction left unmatched. Germline CDR1 SQVTM, CDR2 ANQGSEA. The DNA of the CDR3 is TGCAGCGACCATACACCGGGACAGAAGAACACTGAAGCTTTCTTT. Translation: CSDHTPGQKNTEAFF.

The chain recombines TRBV7-2 with TRBJ1-2; 11 bases fit TRBD1. Germline values: CDR1 SGHTA, CDR2 FQGNSA. V trimming: 1 base; J trimming: 3 bases; junction bases outside the gene matches: 1. This CDR3 has 15 residues. DNA for the CDR3: TGTGCCAGCAGCTTAGGGACAGGGGGCGACTATGGCTACACCTTC. Translation gives CASSLGTGGDYGYTF.

The CDR3 coding sequence is TGTGCCATCAGTGACGACAGACAGGGACGAAGTGAAAAACTGTTTTTT. The encoded protein is CAISDDRQGRSEKLFF. The chain links TRBV10-3 to TRBJ1-4, with 7 bases fitting TRBD1. The germline V gene has CDR1 ENHRY and CDR2 SYGVKD. The CDR3 is made up of 16 amino acids. The V segment lost 3 bases and the J segment 7 bases; nucleotides outside the gene matches: 11.

This sequence joins TRBV28 and TRBJ2-2, with D maybe TRBD2 (6 bases). V lost 8 bases and J lost 5, with 21 bases in between. The CDR3 is 16 residues long. Germline CDR1 and CDR2: MDHEN and SYDVKM. CDR3 sequence (DNA): TGTGCCAGCTTACCGGTCGGCGGGGCGAGGACCGGGGAGCTGTTTTTT. As protein: CASLPVGGARTGELFF. The variable domain in full, completed from reference TRBV28 and TRBJ2-2, reads DVKVTQSSRYLVKRTGEKVFLECVQDMDHENMFWYRQDPGLGLRLIYFSYDVKMKEKGDIPEGYSVSREKKERFSLILESASTNQTSMYLCASLPVGGARTGELFFGEGSRLTVL.